This TCR beta chain was observed in a study of cytomegalovirus exposure and HLA in healthy donors. Study findings and constraints: Highest at DRB1 and lowest at HLA-C, TCR association rates differed among HLA loci in a later analysis.

Germline assignment: CDR1 MNHEY and CDR2 SMNVEV (reference sequence). V was pared by 7 bases and J by 5 bases, with 5 bases of the junction left unmatched. The CDR3 is 14 residues long. Amplification used 60 Vbeta primers and 13 Jbeta primers. Libraries were prepared by immunoSEQ multiplex PCR; TCRdb keeps only in-frame clonotypes and omits some of them. The table has 150,000 to 200,000 clones, 77% seen once. As to this clone: Its antigen is currently unknown.

The sequence was collected from a woman between 25 and 40 years old in good health and CMV-seronegative. Sequenced material: PBMCs. The V and J genes are TRBV27 and TRBJ2-2; TRBD1 agrees at 9 bases. The CDR3 loop reads CASKRDRVTGELFF. The CDR3 nucleotides are TGTGCCAGCAAACGGGACAGGGTGACCGGGGAGCTGTTTTTT.